These 31 T cell receptor beta chains were all obtained from the same sample, sequenced in a study of T cells in Graves' hyperthyroidism and ophthalmopathy. Regions amplified from RNA transcripts were the TCR beta CDR3 regions. The HTBI primer set drove a first-round RT-PCR of the TCR CDR3. One entry per CDR3 protein, called by TCRdb with MiXCR from the multiplex PCR reads. This table holds around 360,000 distinct CDR3 sequences, approximately 14% found once. The sequencing input was blood. The receptors here all came from an older woman with Graves' ophthalmopathy.

This clonotype was detected ten times or more. The V gene is TRBV12-3 or TRBV12-4, the J gene TRBJ2-1, with D possibly being TRBD2 (6 bases). Trimming stripped 8 bases from V and 0 bases from J, with 14 bases between. This CDR3 is 15 amino acids long. CDR3 amino acids: CASQLSGSSYNEQFF. The CDR3 region has the DNA TGTGCCAGCCAACTTAGCGGCAGCTCCTACAATGAGCAGTTCTTC.

The sample holds a few counts of this clonotype. The gene calls are TRBV6-1 and TRBJ2-2; D gene ambiguous. CDR3 length: 17 residues. Trimming pared 8 bases from V and 0 bases from J, leaving 19 bases between. Germline CDR1 and CDR2: MNHNS and SASEGT. CDR3 in amino acids: CASSLERAAPNTGELFF. The DNA of the CDR3 is TGTGCCAGCTCCCTTGAAAGGGCAGCTCCGAACACCGGGGAGCTGTTTTTT.

This clonotype was found many times. J is TRBJ2-7 and V is TRBV28; 7 nucleotides align to TRBD1. V was clipped by 6 bases and J by 5 bases; unmatched bases: 13. Germline CDR1 MDHEN, CDR2 SYDVKM. The CDR3 totals 15 residues. The CDR3 region is CASSLQIDRDDEQYF. The DNA of the CDR3 is TGTGCCAGCAGCCTCCAAATCGACAGGGATGACGAGCAGTACTTC.

This clonotype was counted at least ten times. V and J are TRBV12-3 or TRBV12-4 and TRBJ1-1; 7 nucleotides agree with TRBD1. V gave up 5 bases and J gave up 10 bases; unmatched junction bases: 13. The CDR3 sequence is 14 residues long. The CDR3 nucleotides are TGTGCCAGCAGTCCTCCGGGACAGCGCCGAGGAGCTTTCTTT. Its protein is CASSPPGQRRGAFF.

The chain links TRBV5-1 to TRBJ1-1; D gene ambiguous. V was shortened by 5 bases and J by 1 base, with 12 bases between the two germline ends. Germline CDR1 reads SGHRS; CDR2 reads YFSETQ. The CDR3 has 14 residues. The CDR3 is CASSRGRSNTEAFF. The CDR3 nucleotides are TGCGCCAGCAGTCGAGGGAGGTCGAACACTGAAGCTTTCTTT.

This clonotype was detected ten times or more. The V and J genes are TRBV30 and TRBJ1-2, with unresolved D. Trimming removed 3 bases at V and 8 bases at J, with 10 bases between. Germline V lookup: CDR1 GTSNPN, CDR2 SVGIG (reference sequence). The CDR3 totals 11 residues. CDR3 in amino acids: CAWRELEGYTF. The DNA for the CDR3 is TGTGCCTGGAGGGAGTTAGAGGGCTACACCTTC.

This clonotype has a handful of counts. The chain carries TRBV27 and TRBJ2-4; D gene unclear. V lost 7 bases to trimming and J lost 6 bases, with 13 bases between them. Per germline, CDR1 MNHEY and CDR2 SMNVEV (reference sequence). The CDR3 has 13 amino acids. This chain's CDR3 is CASTHPGGNIQYF. CDR3 in DNA: TGTGCCAGCACTCACCCGGGCGGAAACATTCAGTACTTC.

In the case of this clonotype: This may be a read error: a much more frequent sequence differs by one nucleotide. This sequence joins TRBV19 and TRBJ2-5; D is uncertain. The CDR3 length is 15 residues. Germline CDR1 LNHDA, CDR2 SQIVND (reference sequence). In DNA, the CDR3 is TGTGCCGGTAGTATCGACCTCGGACCACAAGAGACCCAGTACTTC. The encoded protein is CAGSIDLGPQETQYF.

V usage is TRBV19 and J usage is TRBJ1-6; 7 nucleotides line up with TRBD1. This CDR3 region has 12 residues. Unmatched junction bases numbered 4, after V lost 7 bases and J lost 10 bases. Germline V CDR1 and CDR2: LNHDA, SQIVND (reference sequence). CDR3 bases: TGTGCCAGTAACAGGGGCGGCTCACCCCTCCACTTT. Amino acids: CASNRGGSPLHF.

The chain combines TRBV12-3 or TRBV12-4 with TRBJ2-3; no reliable D call. CDR3 length equals 14 residues. V lost 4 bases and J 2 bases, leaving 10 bases between the germline ends. The CDR3 is CASSYAGPTDTQYF. The CDR3 DNA reads TGTGCCAGCAGTTATGCAGGACCCACAGATACGCAGTATTTT.

This clonotype was counted between two and nine times. J is TRBJ2-2 and V is TRBV7-2; D call uncertain. The V end lost 6 bases, the J end lost 0 bases, and 11 bases lay between the germline ends. CDR3 length: 15 residues. Germline-derived CDR1 and CDR2 are SGHTA and FQGNSA. The DNA for the CDR3 is TGTGCCAGCAGTCCCGTTAGCACGAACACCGGGGAGCTGTTTTTT. Translation: CASSPVSTNTGELFF.

This clonotype occurred many times. DNA for the CDR3: TGTGCCAGCAGCTTAGATCAGGATCTTACGCAGTATTTT. It encodes CASSLDQDLTQYF. The rearrangement joins TRBV11-2 to TRBJ2-3; D is uncertain. V gave up 0 bases and J gave up 8 bases, with 9 bases separating them. This CDR3 region has 13 residues. Germline V gives CDR1 SGHAT, CDR2 FQNNGV.

This clonotype appeared many times. V gene TRBV29-1 combines with J gene TRBJ1-1; D not resolved. The CDR3 sequence is 13 residues long. Germline lookup yields CDR1 SQVTM and CDR2 ANQGSEA. V shed 6 bases and J shed 2 bases, with 13 bases lying between them. CDR3 in amino acids: CSVRRTVNTEAFF. CDR3 coding DNA: TGCAGCGTAAGAAGAACCGTAAACACTGAAGCTTTCTTT. The full variable domain, completed using reference TRBV29-1 and TRBJ1-1, is SAVISQKPSRDICQRGTSLTIQCQVDSQVTMMFWYRQQPGQSLTLIATANQGSEATYESGFVIDKFPISRPNLTFSTLTVSNMSPEDSSIYLCSVRRTVNTEAFFGQGTRLTVV.

As to this clonotype: Since a much larger clone is just one base distant, this may be a read error. The rearrangement uses TRBV4-1 and TRBJ2-7, with 11 bases fitting TRBD2. The assigned J gene may be wrong: the sequence end matches TRBJ2-1 better. Germline loops: CDR1 MGHRA, CDR2 YSYEKL. This CDR3 has 15 amino acids. The CDR3 protein is CASSQSTSGTYEQFF. The CDR3 bases are TGCGCCAGCAGCCAATCGACTAGCGGGACCTACGAGCAGTTCTTC.

This chain joins TRBV27 and TRBJ2-3; 10 nucleotides agree with TRBD2. V was clipped by 2 bases and J by 1 base; unmatched bases: 6. Germline-derived CDR1 and CDR2 are MNHEY and SMNVEV (reference sequence). The CDR3 covers 17 residues. CDR3 nucleotide sequence: TGTGCCAGCAGTTTAGAGGGGCTAGCGGGAGGCACAGATACGCAGTATTTT. Translated, it gives CASSLEGLAGGTDTQYF.

With respect to this clonotype: With a much larger clone just one base away, this may be a read error. V usage is TRBV2 and J usage is TRBJ2-7; 9 bases map to TRBD1. Looked up from germline, CDR1 is SNHLY and CDR2 is FYNNEI. V dropped 6 bases and J dropped 5; count of bases not matched to a gene: 2. The CDR3 is 12 amino acids. The CDR3 region is CASRQGAHEQYF. For the CDR3, the DNA is TGTGCCAGCAGACAGGGGGCCCACGAGCAGTACTTC. The whole variable domain, remainder taken from reference TRBV2 and TRBJ2-7, is EPEVTQTPSHQVTQMGQEVILRCVPISNHLYFYWYRQILGQKVEFLVSFYNNEISEKSEIFDDQFSVERPDGSNFTLKIRSTKLEDSAMYFCASRQGAHEQYFGPGTRLTVT.

In this sample, this clonotype turned up many times. The chain recombines TRBV12-3 or TRBV12-4 with TRBJ2-7; 10 positions match TRBD1. The CDR3 is made up of 15 amino acids. Unmatched junction bases numbered 10, after V lost 6 bases and J lost 5 bases. The CDR3 DNA is TGTGCCAGCAGGTCTTCGGGACAGGGGTCTCACGAGCAGTACTTC. Residues: CASRSSGQGSHEQYF.

There are many counts of this clonotype. This chain joins TRBV30 and TRBJ1-1; no clear D. The CDR3 totals 14 residues. V dropped 0 bases and J dropped 1 base, with 9 bases sitting between them. Germline V CDR1 and CDR2: GTSNPN, SVGIG (reference sequence). CDR3 sequence: CAWSVRGKNTEAFF. Here the CDR3 DNA reads TGTGCCTGGAGTGTACGCGGCAAGAACACTGAAGCTTTCTTT. The full variable domain, its missing parts supplied by reference TRBV30 and TRBJ1-1, is SQTIHQWPATLVQPVGSPLSLECTVEGTSNPNLYWYRQAAGRGLQLLFYSVGIGQISSEVPQNLSASRPQDRQFILSSKKLLLSDSGFYLCAWSVRGKNTEAFFGQGTRLTVV.

The chain has TRBV19 and TRBJ1-4; no definite D call. Between the trimmed V and J ends, which lost 5 bases and 3 bases, there was a span of 13 bases. The CDR3 totals 15 residues. Germline V lookup: CDR1 LNHDA, CDR2 SQIVND (reference sequence). The CDR3 bases are TGTGCCAGTAGTGTCGCGGCAATCCCTAATGAAAAACTGTTTTTT. It encodes CASSVAAIPNEKLFF.

This clonotype came up a few times. The chain has TRBV7-8 and TRBJ2-1; tentative D call: TRBD2 (6 bases). Trimming removed 5 bases from V and 8 bases from J, with 22 bases in between. The CDR3 sequence is 16 residues long. Germline-derived CDR1 and CDR2 are SGHVS and FQNEAQ. The CDR3 nucleotides read TGTGCCAGCAGCCTCTCGGAGGGTACCTATGGGTATGAGCAGTTCTTC. This translates into CASSLSEGTYGYEQFF.

The chain couples TRBV6-5 to TRBJ1-5; possibly TRBD1 for D (6 bases). The CDR3 consists of 17 residues. V lost 0 bases, J lost 1 base, and 13 bases lay in between. The V gene's germline CDR1 is MNHEY and CDR2 SVGAGI. CDR3 sequence reads: CASSYSKPGVSNQPQHF. The CDR3 DNA follows: TGTGCCAGCAGTTACTCGAAGCCAGGGGTGAGCAATCAGCCCCAGCATTTT.

With regard to this clonotype: A much larger clone differs from this one at a single base, so this may be a read error. The chain uses TRBV27 and TRBJ2-7; no clear D gene. V lost 10 bases and J lost 3, with 22 bases in between. Germline CDR1 and CDR2: MNHEY and SMNVEV (reference sequence). CDR3 length: 15 residues. For the CDR3, the DNA is TGTGCCATAGCTTCAGTATGGCCTCCCTACTACGAGCAGTACTTC. Protein: CAIASVWPPYYEQYF.

This clonotype was observed many times. The chain couples TRBV3-1 to TRBJ2-7; unclear D gene. The V gene lost 2 bases and the J gene lost 0 bases, with 14 bases spanning the gap. The length of the CDR3 is 16 residues. Germline lookup yields CDR1 LGHDT and CDR2 YNNKEL (reference sequence). In DNA form, the CDR3 reads TGTGCCAGCAGCCAAACAGAGCCGGGTCCCTCCTACGAGCAGTACTTC. It translates to CASSQTEPGPSYEQYF.

This clonotype was seen a handful of times. The rearrangement joins TRBV6-2 or TRBV6-3 to TRBJ1-1, with no clear D. With 2 bases removed from V and 1 base from J, the gap between germline ends came to 8 bases. The germline V gene encodes CDR1 MNHEY and CDR2 SVGEGT. The length of the CDR3 is 14 residues. DNA of the CDR3: TGTGCCAGCAGTTACGAGTCTGGGAACACTGAAGCTTTCTTT. This translates into CASSYESGNTEAFF.

This clonotype was detected many times. V usage is TRBV12-3 or TRBV12-4 and J usage is TRBJ1-5; 9 nucleotides agree with TRBD1. This CDR3 comprises 16 residues. V shed 1 base and J 4 bases; nucleotides not matched to a gene: 5. CDR3 nucleotide sequence: TGTGCCAGCAGTTTAGGTGGGACAGGGTTGAATCAGCCCCAGCATTTT. Translation: CASSLGGTGLNQPQHF.

This clonotype was recorded at least ten times. V usage is TRBV12-3 or TRBV12-4 and J usage is TRBJ2-5, with D perhaps TRBD1 or TRBD2 (5 bases each). Trimming took off 5 bases at V and 5 bases at J, with 15 bases between the two ends. The CDR3 runs to 14 residues. The CDR3 DNA reads TGTGCCAGCAGTCTTCGGGACCGAGGGGAGACCCAGTACTTC. It encodes CASSLRDRGETQYF.

This clonotype was seen many times. The V gene is TRBV29-1, the J gene TRBJ2-4; tentative D call: TRBD2 (6 bases). V was pared by 7 bases and J by 6 bases, with 22 bases between. The CDR3 spans 15 residues. Per the germline V gene, CDR1 is SQVTM and CDR2 is ANQGSEA. CDR3 region: CSATTRRGRVNIQYF. Here the CDR3 DNA reads TGCAGCGCTACAACGAGGCGGGGCCGGGTAAACATTCAGTACTTC. The full variable domain, completed using reference TRBV29-1 and TRBJ2-4, is SAVISQKPSRDICQRGTSLTIQCQVDSQVTMMFWYRQQPGQSLTLIATANQGSEATYESGFVIDKFPISRPNLTFSTLTVSNMSPEDSSIYLCSATTRRGRVNIQYFGAGTRLSVL.

The chain has TRBV5-1 and TRBJ2-1, with no clear D. This CDR3 region has 13 residues. Germline loops: CDR1 SGHRS, CDR2 YFSETQ. Trimming pared 2 bases from V and 4 bases from J, leaving 7 bases between. The CDR3 sequence: CASSFDQYNEQFF. The CDR3 coding sequence is TGCGCCAGCAGCTTCGACCAGTACAATGAGCAGTTCTTC. The whole variable domain, filled in from reference TRBV5-1 and TRBJ2-1, reads KAGVTQTPRYLIKTRGQQVTLSCSPISGHRSVSWYQQTPGQGLQFLFEYFSETQRNKGNFPGRFSGRQFSNSRSEMNVSTLELGDSALYLCASSFDQYNEQFFGPGTRLTVL.

Many counts were recorded for this clonotype. The rearrangement joins TRBV28 to TRBJ1-3, with no clear D. With 4 bases removed from V and 8 bases from J, the gap between germline ends came to 21 bases. CDR1 and CDR2 (germline): MDHEN, SYDVKM. CDR3 length equals 16 residues. The CDR3 bases are TGTGCCAGCAGTTCTACCATCGACAAACAGCGATACACCATATATTTT. This encodes CASSSTIDKQRYTIYF.

This clonotype was detected ten times or more. The chain couples TRBV7-8 to TRBJ1-1; D uncertain. The V gene's germline CDR1 is SGHVS and CDR2 FQNEAQ. V gave up 5 bases and J gave up 2 bases, with 18 bases separating them. The CDR3 spans 16 residues. CDR3 amino acids: CASSPGSLGLNTEAFF. The CDR3 DNA reads as TGTGCCAGCAGCCCGGGTAGCCTGGGTTTAAACACTGAAGCTTTCTTT. Filled out from reference TRBV7-8 and TRBJ1-1, the complete variable domain reads GAGVSQSPRYKVAKRGQDVALRCDPISGHVSLFWYQQALGQGPEFLTYFQNEAQLDKSGLPSDRFFAERPEGSVSTLKIQRTQQEDSAVYLCASSPGSLGLNTEAFFGQGTRLTVV.

The chain couples TRBV10-3 to TRBJ2-5, with 10 bases lining up with TRBD1. The CDR3 consists of 14 residues. V shed 6 bases, J shed 6 bases, and the junction held 7 bases outside the gene matches. The V gene's germline CDR1 is ENHRY and CDR2 SYGVKD. The CDR3 region has the DNA TGTGCCATCAGCCCGGGACAGGGGTTACAGACCCAGTACTTC. Translating gives CAISPGQGLQTQYF.